What follows are 6 T cell receptor beta chains derived from one specimen sequenced in a study of shared clonotypes between healthy human individuals. Clones were read by immunoSEQ multiplex PCR, and TCRdb kept only the in-frame ones, dropping some. The repertoire includes some 200,000 clones, under 80% of them detected once, and approximately 10% sits in the top ten. Specimen: memory CD4+ T cells sorted from blood. The subset was: CD45RA-negative fraction. Receptor source: a man under 40 in good health.

This clone has ten or more counts. The chain couples TRBV7-3 to TRBJ2-2, with D hard to call. Per the germline V gene, CDR1 is SGHTA and CDR2 is FQGTGA. CDR3 size: 15 residues. V lost 5 bases and J 4 bases, leaving 14 bases between the germline ends. The CDR3 DNA follows: TGTGCCAGCAGCCCCCTCCCTCGGAGCACCGGGGAGCTGTTTTTT. Its protein is CASSPLPRSTGELFF.

This sequence joins TRBV5-6 and TRBJ2-1; tentatively, D is TRBD1 (5 bases). This CDR3 contains 15 residues. Germline values: CDR1 SGHDT, CDR2 YYEEEE. V lost 4 bases and J lost 3, with 14 bases in between. CDR3 DNA sequence: TGTGCCAGCAGCCGAAGACTGGGGCTCTACAATGAGCAGTTCTTC. Protein: CASSRRLGLYNEQFF.

The chain carries TRBV5-4 and TRBJ2-1; D gene ambiguous. V was clipped by 0 bases and J by 8 bases, with 12 bases between them. The CDR3 length is 14 residues. CDR1 SGHNT and CDR2 YYREEE come from the germline V gene (reference sequence). The CDR3 region has the DNA TGTGCCAGCAGCTTGGGGTCGGGCTTGCATGAGCAGTTCTTC. Amino acid sequence: CASSLGSGLHEQFF. The full variable domain, its missing parts supplied by reference TRBV5-4 and TRBJ2-1, is ETGVTQSPTHLIKTRGQQVTLRCSSQSGHNTVSWYQQALGQGPQFIFQYYREEENGRGNFPPRFSGLQFPNYSSELNVNALELDDSALYLCASSLGSGLHEQFFGPGTRLTVL.

The rearrangement links TRBV10-1 to TRBJ2-7; D remains unclear. The CDR3 loop spans 13 amino acids. V lost 5 bases, J lost 6 bases, and 14 bases lay in between. Per the germline V gene, CDR1 is WNHNN and CDR2 is SYGVQD (reference sequence). The CDR3 DNA reads TGCGCCAGCAGTTTGCACAAAGCGTCCGAGCAGTACTTC. Protein product: CASSLHKASEQYF.

This chain links TRBV19 with TRBJ1-1; 7 bases fit TRBD1. The junction had 7 bases not matched to a gene; V was cut back by 3 bases and J by 6 bases. The CDR3 spans 14 residues. CDR1 and CDR2 from the germline V gene are LNHDA and SQIVND (reference sequence). The DNA for the CDR3 is TGTGCCAGTAGTATTAGGCCTCAGGGGGCTGAAGCTTTCTTT. Its translation: CASSIRPQGAEAFF.

The CDR3 DNA reads TGTGCTAGTGGTTTGGTAGGGCAAGGCACTGAAGCTTTCTTT. Protein product: CASGLVGQGTEAFF. The J gene is TRBJ1-1, the V gene TRBV12-5; no definite D call. The germline V gene encodes CDR1 LGHNT and CDR2 FRNRAP. This CDR3 spans 14 amino acids. Trimming shortened V by 0 bases and J by 4 bases, and 9 bases separated the two germline ends.